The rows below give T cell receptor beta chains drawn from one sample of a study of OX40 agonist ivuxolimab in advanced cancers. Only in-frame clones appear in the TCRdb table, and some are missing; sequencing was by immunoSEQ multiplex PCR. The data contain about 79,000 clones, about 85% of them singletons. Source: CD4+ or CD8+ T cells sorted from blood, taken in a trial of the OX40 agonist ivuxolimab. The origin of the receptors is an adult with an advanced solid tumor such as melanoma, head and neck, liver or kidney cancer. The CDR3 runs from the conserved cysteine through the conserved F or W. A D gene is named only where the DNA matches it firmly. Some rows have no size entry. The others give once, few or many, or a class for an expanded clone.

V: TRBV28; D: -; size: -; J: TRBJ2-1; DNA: TGTGCCAGCAGCGCGCCGGTCCCCAGCTCCTACAATGAGCAGTTCTTC; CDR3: CASSAPVPSSYNEQFF
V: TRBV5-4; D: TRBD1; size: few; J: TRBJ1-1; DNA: TGTGCCAGCAGCTCGGGACAGCTCTCCACTGAAGCTTTCTTT; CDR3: CASSSGQLSTEAFF
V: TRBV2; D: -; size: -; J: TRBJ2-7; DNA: TGTGCCAGCAGTGAACGGTTCCTCACCTACGAGCAGTACTTC; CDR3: CASSERFLTYEQYF
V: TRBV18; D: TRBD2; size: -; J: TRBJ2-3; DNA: TGTGCCAGCTCACCAAGTAGCGGGAGGGCCACAGATACGCAGTATTTT; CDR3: CASSPSSGRATDTQYF
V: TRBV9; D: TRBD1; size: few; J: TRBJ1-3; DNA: TGTGCCAGCAGCGGACGACAGGGTTGGTCTGGAAACACCATATATTTT; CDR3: CASSGRQGWSGNTIYF
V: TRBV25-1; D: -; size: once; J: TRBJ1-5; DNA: TGTGCCAGCAGTGAAATGGGCTGGGGCGGCAATCAGCCCCAGCATTTT; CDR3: CASSEMGWGGNQPQHF
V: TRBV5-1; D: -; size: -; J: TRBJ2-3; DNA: TGCGCCAGCAGCCCGAAGACTGGTAGCACAGATACGCAGTATTTT; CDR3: CASSPKTGSTDTQYF
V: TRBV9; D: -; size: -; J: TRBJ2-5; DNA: TGTGCCAGCGGAGAGACCCAGTACTTC; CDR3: CASGETQYF
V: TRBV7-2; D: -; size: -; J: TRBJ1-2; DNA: TGTGCCAGCAGCTTAGAGCATTTCTATGGCTACACCTTC; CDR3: CASSLEHFYGYTF
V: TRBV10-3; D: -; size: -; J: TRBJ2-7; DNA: TGTGCCATCAGTGACCCTTGGGGGGGCTCCTCCTACGAGCAGTACTTC; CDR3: CAISDPWGGSSYEQYF
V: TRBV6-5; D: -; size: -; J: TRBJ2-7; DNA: TGTGCCAGCAGTTACGAGAGCGGAGCAGTCTCCTACGAGCAGTACTTC; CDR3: CASSYESGAVSYEQYF
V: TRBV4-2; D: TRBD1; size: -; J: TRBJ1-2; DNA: TGTGCCAGCAGCCCGGGACAGCTGACTAACTATGGCTACACCTTC; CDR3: CASSPGQLTNYGYTF
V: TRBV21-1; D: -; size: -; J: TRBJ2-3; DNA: TGTGCCAGCAACGCCCCGGGACAGGGGCAAGTAGATACGCAGTATTTT; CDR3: CASNAPGQGQVDTQYF
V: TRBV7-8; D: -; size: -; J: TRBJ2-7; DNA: TGTGCCAGCAGGCATGCTAGAGGGGCAGACAGCTCCTACGAGCAGTACTTC; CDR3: CASRHARGADSSYEQYF
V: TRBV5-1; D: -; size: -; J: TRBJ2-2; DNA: TGCGCCAGCAGCCGGGACAAAACCGGGGAGCTGTTTTTT; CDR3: CASSRDKTGELFF
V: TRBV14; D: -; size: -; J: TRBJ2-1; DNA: TGTGCCAGCAGCCAGGGCAGGGGCTGGATACGCAATGAGCAGTTCTTC; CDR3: CASSQGRGWIRNEQFF
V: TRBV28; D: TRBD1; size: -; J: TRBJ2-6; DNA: TGTGCCAGCAGTGGGGACAGGGGGTCCAGCTCTGGGGCCAACGTCCTGACTTTC; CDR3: CASSGDRGSSSGANVLTF
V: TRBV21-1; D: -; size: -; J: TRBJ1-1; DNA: TGTGCCAGCAGACCGACAGATGAAGCTTTCTTT; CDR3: CASRPTDEAFF
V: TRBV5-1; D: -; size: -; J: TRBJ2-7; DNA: TGCGCCAGCAGCTTGAATGGCGCTTTCTCCTACGAGCAGTACTTC; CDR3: CASSLNGAFSYEQYF
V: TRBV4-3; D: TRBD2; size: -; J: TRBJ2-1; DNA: TGCGCCAGCAGCCAAGATCGGGAGAGCGGGAGGGCCTGGGTGCAGTTCTTC; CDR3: CASSQDRESGRAWVQFF
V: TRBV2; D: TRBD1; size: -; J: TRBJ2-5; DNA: TGTGCCAGCAGTTCGACAGGGGGCGGGGAGACCCAGTACTTC; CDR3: CASSSTGGGETQYF
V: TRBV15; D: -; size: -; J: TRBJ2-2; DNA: TGTGCCACCAGCAGAGTGTCCAGCGCGAACACCGGGGAGCTGTTTTTT; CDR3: CATSRVSSANTGELFF
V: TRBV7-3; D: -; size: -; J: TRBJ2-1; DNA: TGTGCCAGCAGCTCCACCAACTCGAATGAGCAGTTCTTC; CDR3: CASSSTNSNEQFF
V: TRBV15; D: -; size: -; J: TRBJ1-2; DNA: TGTGCCACCAGCAGATCGTTCGGGGGCGGAGGCTATGGCTACACCTTC; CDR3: CATSRSFGGGGYGYTF
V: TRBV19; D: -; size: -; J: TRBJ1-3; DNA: TGTGCCACTGAAGAGGGGCTCGGAAACACCATATATTTT; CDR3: CATEEGLGNTIYF
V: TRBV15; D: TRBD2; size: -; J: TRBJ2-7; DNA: TGTGCCACCAGCGCCCATGCGGGGGAATCCTACGAGCAGTACTTC; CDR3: CATSAHAGESYEQYF
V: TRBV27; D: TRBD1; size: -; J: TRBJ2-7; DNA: TGTGCCAGCAGCCATGGACAGGGGGCGAGGGAGCAGTACTTC; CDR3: CASSHGQGAREQYF
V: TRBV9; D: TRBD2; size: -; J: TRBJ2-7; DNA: TGTGCCAGCAGCTTGAATAGCGGGAGTACCTACGAGCAGTACTTC; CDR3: CASSLNSGSTYEQYF
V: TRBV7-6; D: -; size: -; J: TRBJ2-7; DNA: TGTGCCAGCAGCTTGGCGGGGCACACCTACGAGCAGTACTTC; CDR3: CASSLAGHTYEQYF
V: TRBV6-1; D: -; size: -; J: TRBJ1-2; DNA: TGTGCCAGCTCCGTGACAGACTATGGCTACACCTTC; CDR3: CASSVTDYGYTF
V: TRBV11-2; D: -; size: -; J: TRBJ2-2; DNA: TGTGCCAGCAGCTCCTCGGTTTTGCGCACCGGGGAGCTGTTTTTT; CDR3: CASSSSVLRTGELFF
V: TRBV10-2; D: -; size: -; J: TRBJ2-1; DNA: TGCGCCAGCAGTCCGAGACTAGGGTCCGATGAGCAGTTCTTC; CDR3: CASSPRLGSDEQFF
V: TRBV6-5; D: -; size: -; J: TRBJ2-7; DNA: TGTGCCAGCAGTTACTCACAGGGCGCCTACGAGCAGTACTTC; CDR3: CASSYSQGAYEQYF
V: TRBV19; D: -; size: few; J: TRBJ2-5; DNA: TGTGCCAGTAGTATCAACAGCCAAGAGACCCAGTACTTC; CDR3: CASSINSQETQYF
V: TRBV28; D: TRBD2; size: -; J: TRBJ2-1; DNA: TGTGCCAGCAGTTTAGGACTAGCGGGAGTCAATGAGCAGTTCTTC; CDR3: CASSLGLAGVNEQFF
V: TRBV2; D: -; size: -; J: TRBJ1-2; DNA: TGTGCCAGCAGTATTGACAGGCGGGACTATGGCTACACCTTC; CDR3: CASSIDRRDYGYTF
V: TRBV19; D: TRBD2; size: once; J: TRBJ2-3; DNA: TGTGCCAGTAGTCCCGGGACTAGCGGGGCAGATACGCAGTATTTT; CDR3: CASSPGTSGADTQYF
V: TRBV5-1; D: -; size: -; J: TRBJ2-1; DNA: TGCGCCAGCAGCCCTGAGGACAGTCGGAATGAGCAGTTCTTC; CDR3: CASSPEDSRNEQFF
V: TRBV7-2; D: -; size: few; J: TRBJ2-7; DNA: TGTGCCAGCAGCACCGGGACGGCTTCTTGGGAGCAGTACTTC; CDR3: CASSTGTASWEQYF
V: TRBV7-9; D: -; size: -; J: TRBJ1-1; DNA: TGTGCCAGCAGCTCCGGGGGGACTGAAGCTTTCTTT; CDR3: CASSSGGTEAFF
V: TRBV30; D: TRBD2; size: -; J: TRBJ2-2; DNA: TGTGCCTGGAGTTCCGGGACTAGCTCTTTTCATAACACCGGGGAGCTGTTTTTT; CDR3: CAWSSGTSSFHNTGELFF
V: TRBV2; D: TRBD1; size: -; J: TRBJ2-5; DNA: TGTGCTACCAAGCCGGACAGGGGTCGTGGTGGCGAGACCCAGTACTTC; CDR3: CATKPDRGRGGETQYF
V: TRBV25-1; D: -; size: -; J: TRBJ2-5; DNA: TGTGCCAGCAGTGAATCAGGGTTCAGGGAGACCCAGTACTTC; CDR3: CASSESGFRETQYF
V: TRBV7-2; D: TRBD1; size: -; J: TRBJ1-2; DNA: TGTGCCAGCAGCGCGCAGGGGGCGGGGTACTATGGCTACACCTTC; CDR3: CASSAQGAGYYGYTF
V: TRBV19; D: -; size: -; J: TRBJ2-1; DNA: TGTGCCAGTAGTCCTCGCAGGGGAAATGAGCAGTTCTTC; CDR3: CASSPRRGNEQFF
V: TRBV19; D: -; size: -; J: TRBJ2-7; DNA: TGTGCCACCCGGGACAGATACAACCCGACTTGGGGGGACGAGCAGTACTTC; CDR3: CATRDRYNPTWGDEQYF
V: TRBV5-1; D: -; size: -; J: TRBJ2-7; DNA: TGCGCCAGCTCCCCATTAGCGAGCTCCTACGAGCAGTACTTC; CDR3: CASSPLASSYEQYF
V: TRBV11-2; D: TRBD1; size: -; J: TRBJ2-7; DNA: TGTGCCAGCAGCCCGACAGGGGGTACCTACGAGCAGTACTTC; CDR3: CASSPTGGTYEQYF